The entry that follows covers one T cell receptor (beta chain) sequence. Time point here: newly diagnosed GD, antithyroid drugs for less than 3 months. Following extraction of RNA from PBMCs, that RNA was used to make the TCR library. Researchers made TCR beta libraries by using iRepertoire HTBI primers and running Arm-PCR on CDR3 regions. MiXCR was run by TCRdb on the multiplex PCR reads, yielding one entry per CDR3 protein. The sample has roughly 520,000 distinct CDR3 sequences, around 12% seen once. These data come from a study of regulatory T cells in long-lasting Graves disease. The sample was also reused in another study, on T cells in Graves' hyperthyroidism and ophthalmopathy. From that second work: Pregnant or lactating patients were excluded, as were those with uncontrolled infection or other autoimmune disease. TCR CDR3 underwent first-round RT-PCR with the HTBI primer set.

This clonotype was obtained from a woman younger than 45 with Graves disease. Material: peripheral blood mononuclear cells (PBMCs), obtained at new diagnosis, from a patient treated with antithyroid drugs.

The CDR3 bases are TGCGCCAGCAGCTTGCGACAGGGGCTTTACAATGAGCAGTTCTTC. Translating gives CASSLRQGLYNEQFF. The chain joins TRBV5-1 to TRBJ2-1; 8 positions match TRBD1. Germline CDR1 and CDR2: SGHRS and YFSETQ. The CDR3 extends over 15 amino acids. J was trimmed by 4 bases and V by 1 base; bases with no gene match: 4. Combining the CDR3 with reference TRBV5-1 and TRBJ2-1 gives the whole variable domain KAGVTQTPRYLIKTRGQQVTLSCSPISGHRSVSWYQQTPGQGLQFLFEYFSETQRNKGNFPGRFSGRQFSNSRSEMNVSTLELGDSALYLCASSLRQGLYNEQFFGPGTRLTVL.